The rows below give T cell receptor beta chains drawn from one sample of a study of cytomegalovirus exposure and HLA in healthy donors. Libraries were prepared by immunoSEQ multiplex PCR; TCRdb keeps only in-frame clonotypes and omits some of them. Seen here are roughly 98,000 clones, around 82% observed once, and the top ten hold 3% to 3.5%. The sequenced sample consisted of PBMCs. The receptors stem from a man aged 35 to 55 in good health and CMV-seronegative. The CDR3 runs from the conserved cysteine through the conserved F or W. The order of the fields is V gene, D gene, J gene, clone size, CDR3 protein, CDR3 DNA. The D gene is left open where the match is weak. Rows give clone size only sometimes, using once, few, many, or a class for an expanded clone.

>TRBV2|NA|TRBJ2-7|once
CASSVFIPGGRSHEQYF
TGTGCCAGCAGCGTATTCATCCCCGGGGGGCGGTCCCACGAGCAGTACTTC
>TRBV7-9|NA|TRBJ1-1|few
CASSLLSDREVAFF
TGTGCCAGCAGCTTACTTTCAGACCGCGAGGTCGCTTTCTTT
>TRBV19|TRBD1|TRBJ1-1|NA
CASKLQGSDTEAFF
TGTGCCAGTAAGCTACAGGGGTCGGACACTGAAGCTTTCTTT
>TRBV25-1|TRBD2|TRBJ2-1|NA
CASSAPSEIAGGNEQFF
TGTGCCAGCAGTGCCCCCTCTGAAATAGCGGGAGGTAATGAGCAGTTCTTC
>TRBV7-8|TRBD1|TRBJ1-1|few
CASSTRTGMNTEAFF
TGTGCCAGCAGCACCAGGACAGGAATGAACACTGAAGCTTTCTTT
>TRBV5-1|NA|TRBJ1-1|few
CASSLRSGDTEAFF
TGCGCCAGCAGCTTGAGGTCAGGGGACACTGAAGCTTTCTTT
>TRBV19|TRBD2|TRBJ2-5|NA
CASNPGGETQYF
TGTGCCAGTAATCCGGGAGGAGAGACCCAGTACTTC
>TRBV30|NA|TRBJ1-2|NA
CAWIPGIYGYTF
TGTGCCTGGATTCCCGGGATATATGGCTACACCTTC
>TRBV10-3|NA|TRBJ2-7|NA
CAISSGGGAYEQYF
TGTGCCATCAGTTCTGGAGGGGGCGCGTACGAGCAGTACTTC
>TRBV11-2|NA|TRBJ2-2|NA
CASRTTAHTGELFF
TGTGCCAGCAGGACAACCGCGCACACCGGGGAGCTGTTTTTT
>TRBV28|TRBD1|TRBJ2-1|NA
CASSSAWTGGMYEQFF
TGTGCCAGCAGTTCAGCTTGGACAGGGGGTATGTATGAGCAGTTCTTC
>TRBV9|NA|TRBJ2-7|NA
CASSVAPSRGEQYF
TGTGCCAGCAGCGTAGCTCCTAGCCGGGGCGAGCAGTACTTC
>TRBV30|NA|TRBJ1-2|NA
CAWSVTRGGYTF
TGTGCCTGGAGTGTAACCCGGGGTGGCTACACCTTC
>TRBV29-1|TRBD2|TRBJ2-1|NA
CSTTGTSGIAYNEQFF
TGCAGCACTACCGGGACTAGCGGGATAGCCTACAATGAGCAGTTCTTC
>TRBV6-1|NA|TRBJ2-7|once
CASSELNTSYEQYF
TGTGCCAGCAGTGAATTAAACACCTCCTACGAGCAGTACTTC
>TRBV30|TRBD1|TRBJ1-5|NA
CAWSLGQGLQPQHF
TGTGCCTGGAGCCTAGGACAGGGGCTTCAGCCCCAGCATTTT
>TRBV5-4|TRBD2|TRBJ2-5|NA
CASSPGTSGRETQYF
TGTGCCAGCAGCCCCGGGACTAGCGGGAGGGAGACCCAGTACTTC
>TRBV6-1|NA|TRBJ1-5|NA
CASSRDTNSNQPQHF
TGTGCCAGCAGCCGGGACACAAATAGCAATCAGCCCCAGCATTTT
>TRBV30|TRBD1|TRBJ1-1|once
CAWSAGTGIESTEAFF
TGTGCCTGGAGCGCCGGGACAGGGATAGAGAGCACTGAAGCTTTCTTT
>TRBV7-8|NA|TRBJ2-7|NA
CASSPDRLAEQYF
TGTGCCAGCAGCCCCGACAGGTTGGCCGAGCAGTACTTC
>TRBV27|NA|TRBJ2-7|NA
CASSSAGTESSYEQYF
TGTGCCAGCAGTTCCGCGGGAACAGAGAGCTCCTACGAGCAGTACTTC
>TRBV19|NA|TRBJ1-1|NA
CASSIDSRVGTEAFF
TGTGCCAGTAGTATAGATTCCAGGGTGGGAACTGAAGCTTTCTTT
>TRBV29-1|NA|TRBJ1-2|NA
CSVIVTTENYGYTF
TGCAGCGTCATTGTAACGACTGAGAACTATGGCTACACCTTC
>TRBV6-5|TRBD1|TRBJ2-7|NA
CASRTRDRLYF
TGTGCCAGCAGGACCCGGGACAGGCTGTACTTC
>TRBV28|TRBD2|TRBJ2-7|NA
CASSLGSAGGRSYEQYF
TGTGCCAGCAGCTTAGGTTCGGCGGGGGGCCGCTCCTACGAGCAGTACTTC
>TRBV12-5|NA|TRBJ2-1|NA
CASGLPGSYNEQFF
TGTGCTAGTGGTTTGCCAGGATCCTACAATGAGCAGTTCTTC
>TRBV27|TRBD2|TRBJ2-1|NA
CASSIGLAGGSPYNEQFF
TGTGCCAGCAGTATAGGTCTCGCGGGAGGGAGCCCCTACAATGAGCAGTTCTTC
>TRBV30|TRBD1|TRBJ1-1|NA
CALSTGGWTEAFF
TGTGCTCTTTCGACAGGGGGCTGGACTGAAGCTTTCTTT
>TRBV4-2|TRBD2|TRBJ2-3|NA
CASSQTTSGNTDTQYF
TGTGCCAGCAGCCAGACGACTAGCGGTAACACAGATACGCAGTATTTT
>TRBV10-1|NA|TRBJ2-6|NA
CASSESRGSGANVLTF
TGCGCCAGCAGTGAGTCACGGGGCTCTGGGGCCAACGTCCTGACTTTC
>TRBV7-9|NA|TRBJ2-7|NA
CASSFGGGLNEQYF
TGTGCCAGCAGCTTCGGTGGCGGGCTCAACGAGCAGTACTTC
>TRBV5-6|NA|TRBJ2-3|NA
CASSFLSGASTDTQYF
TGTGCCAGCAGCTTCCTTAGCGGAGCTAGCACAGATACGCAGTATTTT
>TRBV2|TRBD1|TRBJ1-1|NA
CASSGTGGTEAFF
TGTGCCAGCAGTGGGACAGGGGGCACTGAAGCTTTCTTT
>TRBV4-1|TRBD2|TRBJ2-6|NA
CASSQGGSGANVLTF
TGCGCCAGCAGCCAGGGGGGGAGTGGGGCCAACGTCCTGACTTTC
>TRBV27|NA|TRBJ1-2|NA
CASSPRGPDYGYTF
TGTGCCAGCAGTCCCAGGGGCCCCGACTATGGCTACACCTTC
>TRBV6-1|TRBD2|TRBJ2-1|NA
CASSASGSYNEQFF
TGTGCCAGCAGCGCTAGCGGGAGTTACAATGAGCAGTTCTTC
>TRBV27|TRBD2|TRBJ2-2|NA
CASSLGTSNTGELFF
TGTGCCAGCAGTTTGGGGACTAGTAACACCGGGGAGCTGTTTTTT
>TRBV18|TRBD1|TRBJ2-7|NA
CASSQPTGAAYEQYF
TGTGCCAGCTCACAGCCGACAGGGGCCGCCTACGAGCAGTACTTC
>TRBV7-9|TRBD2|TRBJ2-3|NA
CASRHGTSGGTDTQYF
TGTGCCAGCAGACACGGGACTAGCGGAGGCACAGATACGCAGTATTTT
>TRBV6-4|TRBD1|TRBJ2-2|NA
CASRTDRGNTGELFF
TGTGCCAGCAGAACGGACAGGGGTAACACCGGGGAGCTGTTTTTT
>TRBV18|TRBD2|TRBJ2-3|NA
CASSPVAGDTDTQYF
TGTGCCAGCTCACCGGTGGCGGGGGATACAGATACGCAGTATTTT